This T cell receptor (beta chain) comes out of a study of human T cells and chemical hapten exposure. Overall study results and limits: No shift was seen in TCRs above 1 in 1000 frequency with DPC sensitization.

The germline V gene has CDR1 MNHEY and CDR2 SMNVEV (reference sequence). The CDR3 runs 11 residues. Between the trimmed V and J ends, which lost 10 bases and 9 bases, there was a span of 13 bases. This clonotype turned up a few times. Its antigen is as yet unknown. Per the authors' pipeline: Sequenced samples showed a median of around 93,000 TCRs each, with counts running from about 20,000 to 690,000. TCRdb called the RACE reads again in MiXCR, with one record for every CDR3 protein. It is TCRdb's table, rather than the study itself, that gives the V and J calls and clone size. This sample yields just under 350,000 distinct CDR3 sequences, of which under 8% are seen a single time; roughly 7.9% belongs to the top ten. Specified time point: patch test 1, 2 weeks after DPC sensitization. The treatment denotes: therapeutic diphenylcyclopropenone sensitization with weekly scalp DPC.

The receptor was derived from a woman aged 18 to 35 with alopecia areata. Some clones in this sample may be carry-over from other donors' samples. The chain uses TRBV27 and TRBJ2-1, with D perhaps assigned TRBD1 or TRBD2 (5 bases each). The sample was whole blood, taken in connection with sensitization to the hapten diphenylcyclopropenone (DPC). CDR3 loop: CAIRWGIEQFF. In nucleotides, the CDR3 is TGTGCCATCCGATGGGGGATTGAGCAGTTCTTC.